This TCR beta chain originates from a study of sequential checkpoint blockade in melanoma. Germline V gives CDR1 SGDLS, CDR2 YYNGEE. This CDR3 is 13 amino acids long. V shed 3 bases and J shed 10 bases, with 14 bases lying between them. Sequenced by immunoSEQ multiplex PCR; TCRdb stores in-frame clones only, minus some. This sample has tens of thousands of clones; around 90% occur once, and the top ten carry about 15%. The treatment: randomized to nivolumab then ipilimumab (arm A) or the reverse (arm B). None of the patients previously received DNA-damaging chemotherapy. This clonotype originated in a human donor with melanoma. J is TRBJ2-1 and V is TRBV9; unclear D gene. Here the sequenced sample was CD8+ T cells sorted from blood (inferred from file names), taken from a patient given nivolumab and ipilimumab in sequence. CDR3 amino acids: CASSGALSAEQFF. The CDR3 DNA sequence: TGTGCCAGCAGCGGTGCCCTTTCTGCGGAGCAGTTCTTC.